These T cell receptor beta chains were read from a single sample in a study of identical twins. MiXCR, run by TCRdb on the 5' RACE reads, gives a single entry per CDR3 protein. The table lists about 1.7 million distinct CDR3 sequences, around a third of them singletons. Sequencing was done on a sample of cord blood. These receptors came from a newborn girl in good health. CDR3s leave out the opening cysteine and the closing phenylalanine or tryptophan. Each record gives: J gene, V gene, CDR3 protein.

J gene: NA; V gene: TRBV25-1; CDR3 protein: ASSLPGTGGLNEQY
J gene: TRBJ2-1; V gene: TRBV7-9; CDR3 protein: ASSSTGVEQF
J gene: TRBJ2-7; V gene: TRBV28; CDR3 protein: ASSFLGTVLSYEQY
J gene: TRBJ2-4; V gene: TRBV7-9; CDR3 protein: ASSSGLINIQY
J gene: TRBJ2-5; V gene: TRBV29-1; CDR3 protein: SVFRNQETQY
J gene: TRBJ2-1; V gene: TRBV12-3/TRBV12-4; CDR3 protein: ASSFHVYNEQF
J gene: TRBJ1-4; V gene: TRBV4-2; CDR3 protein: ASSPEGYLNEKLF
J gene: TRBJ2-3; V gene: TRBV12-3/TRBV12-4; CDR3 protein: ASSELGADAQY
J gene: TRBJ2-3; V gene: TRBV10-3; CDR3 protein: AISQASATDTQY
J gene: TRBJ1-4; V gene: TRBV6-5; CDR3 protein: ASSYTPGGEEKLF
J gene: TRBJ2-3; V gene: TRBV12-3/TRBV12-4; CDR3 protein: GSRGGQALDTQY
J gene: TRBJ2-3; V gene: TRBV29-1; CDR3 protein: SAKGGTSADTQY
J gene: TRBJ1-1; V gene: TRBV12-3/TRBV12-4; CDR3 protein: ASSTTRTATEAF
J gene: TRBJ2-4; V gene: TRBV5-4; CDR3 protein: ASSFSGRNKNIQY
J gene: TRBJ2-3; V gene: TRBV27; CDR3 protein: ASSGRQAHTDTQY
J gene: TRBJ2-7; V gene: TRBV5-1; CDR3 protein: ASSLAPGLSYEQY
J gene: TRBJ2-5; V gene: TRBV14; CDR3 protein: ASSPSGKSEQY
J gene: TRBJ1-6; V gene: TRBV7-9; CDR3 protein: ASSLEGVGALH
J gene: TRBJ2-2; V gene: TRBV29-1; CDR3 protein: SVETWTGELF
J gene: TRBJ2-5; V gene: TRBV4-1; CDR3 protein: ASSQGTGLAPYNEQY
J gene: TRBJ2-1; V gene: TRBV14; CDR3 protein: ASSQALAGVF
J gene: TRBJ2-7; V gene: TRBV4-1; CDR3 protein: ASSQGKAYPPYEQY
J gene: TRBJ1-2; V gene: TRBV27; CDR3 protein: ASSLSGQGSVGGYT
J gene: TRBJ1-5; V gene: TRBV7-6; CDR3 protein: ASSVAAGVSNQPQH
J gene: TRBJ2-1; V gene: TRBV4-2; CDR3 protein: ASSQGKITAGGPNERF
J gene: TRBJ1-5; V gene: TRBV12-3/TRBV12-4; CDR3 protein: ASTVGNQPQH
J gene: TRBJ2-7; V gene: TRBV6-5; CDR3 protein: ASSYGDYYEQY
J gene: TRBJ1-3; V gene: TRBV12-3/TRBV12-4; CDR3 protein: ASSSTGLGGNTIY
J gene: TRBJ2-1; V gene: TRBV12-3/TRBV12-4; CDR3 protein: ASSNGLAPYNEQF
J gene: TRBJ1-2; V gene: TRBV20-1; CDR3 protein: SARPLEVFSGYT
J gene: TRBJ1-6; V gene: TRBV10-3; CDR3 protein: AISESTKTVANSPLH
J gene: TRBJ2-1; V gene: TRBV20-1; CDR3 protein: SAIAGGYEQF
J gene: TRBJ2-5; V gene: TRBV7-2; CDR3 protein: ASSLFGQETRY
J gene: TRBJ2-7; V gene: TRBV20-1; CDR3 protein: SVTGTGLLYEQY
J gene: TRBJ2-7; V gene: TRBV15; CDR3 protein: ATSRDVAYEQY
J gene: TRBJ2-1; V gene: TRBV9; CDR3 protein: ASSTSGAGLAGVDNEQF
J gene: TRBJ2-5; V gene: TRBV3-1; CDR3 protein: PSSQDMIVRETQY
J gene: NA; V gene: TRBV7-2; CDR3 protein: ASSLVLTSGGAYEQY
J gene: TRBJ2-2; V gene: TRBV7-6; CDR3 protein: ASSYNPGGLNTGELF
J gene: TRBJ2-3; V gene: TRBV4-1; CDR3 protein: ASSLLLITSAGTDTQY
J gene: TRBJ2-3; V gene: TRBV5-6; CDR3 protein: ASIIKGTRHTDTQY
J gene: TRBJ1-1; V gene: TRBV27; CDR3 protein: ASRTGTGALNPEAF
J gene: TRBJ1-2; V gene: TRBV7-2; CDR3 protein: ASSLAGGYGYT
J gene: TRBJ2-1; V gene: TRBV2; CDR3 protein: ASSDRLAGGNEQF
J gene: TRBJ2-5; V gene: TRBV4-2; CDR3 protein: ASSQEVRVLETQY
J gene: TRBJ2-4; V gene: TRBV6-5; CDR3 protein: ASSTMWTGQDIQY
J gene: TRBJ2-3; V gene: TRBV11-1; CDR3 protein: ASGSGTGPTDTQY
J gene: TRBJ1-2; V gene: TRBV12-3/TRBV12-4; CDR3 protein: ASSHDRVYGYI
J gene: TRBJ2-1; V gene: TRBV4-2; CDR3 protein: ASSPRTSTNEQF
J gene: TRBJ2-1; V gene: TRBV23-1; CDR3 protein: ASSQSGGYKYNEQF
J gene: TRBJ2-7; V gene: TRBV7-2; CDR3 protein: ASSPGGPWEQY
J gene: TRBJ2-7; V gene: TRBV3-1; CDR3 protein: ASAEAGQGSYEQY